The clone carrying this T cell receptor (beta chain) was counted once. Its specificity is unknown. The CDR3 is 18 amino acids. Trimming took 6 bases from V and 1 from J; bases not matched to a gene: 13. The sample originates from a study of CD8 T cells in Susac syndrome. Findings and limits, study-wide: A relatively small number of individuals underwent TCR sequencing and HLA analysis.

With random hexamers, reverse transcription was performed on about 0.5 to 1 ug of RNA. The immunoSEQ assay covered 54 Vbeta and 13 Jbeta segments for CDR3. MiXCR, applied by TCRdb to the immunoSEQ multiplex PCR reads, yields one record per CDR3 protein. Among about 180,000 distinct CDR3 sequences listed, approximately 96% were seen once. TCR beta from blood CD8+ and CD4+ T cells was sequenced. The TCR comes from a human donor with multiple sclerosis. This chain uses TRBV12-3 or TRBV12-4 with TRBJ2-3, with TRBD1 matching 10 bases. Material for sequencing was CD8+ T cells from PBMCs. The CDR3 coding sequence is TGTGCCAGCAGCGCGACAGGGGGCGTTTCGACGGGCACAGATACGCAGTATTTT. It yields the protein CASSATGGVSTGTDTQYF.